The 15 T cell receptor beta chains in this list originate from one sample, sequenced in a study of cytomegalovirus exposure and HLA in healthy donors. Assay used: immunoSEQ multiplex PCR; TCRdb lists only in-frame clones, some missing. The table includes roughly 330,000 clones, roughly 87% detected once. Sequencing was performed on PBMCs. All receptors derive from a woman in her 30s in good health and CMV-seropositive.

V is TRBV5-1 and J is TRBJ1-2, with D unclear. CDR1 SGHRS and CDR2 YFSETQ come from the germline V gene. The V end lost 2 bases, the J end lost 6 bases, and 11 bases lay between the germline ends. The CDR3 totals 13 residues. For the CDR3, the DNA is TGCGCCAGCAGCTTTCAGGCCGCGGATGGCTACACCTTC. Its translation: CASSFQAADGYTF.

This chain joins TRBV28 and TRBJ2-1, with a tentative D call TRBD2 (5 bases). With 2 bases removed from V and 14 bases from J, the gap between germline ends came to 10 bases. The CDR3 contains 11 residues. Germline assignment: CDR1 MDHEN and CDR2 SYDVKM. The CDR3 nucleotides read TGTGCCAGCAGTTTAGGAGGTTCGGAGTTCTTC. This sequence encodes CASSLGGSEFF.

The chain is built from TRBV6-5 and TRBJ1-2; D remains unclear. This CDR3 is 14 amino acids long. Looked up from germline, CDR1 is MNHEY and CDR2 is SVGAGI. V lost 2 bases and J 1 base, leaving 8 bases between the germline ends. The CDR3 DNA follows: TGTGCCAGCAGTTACATCGCGGGTAACTATGGCTACACCTTC. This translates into CASSYIAGNYGYTF.

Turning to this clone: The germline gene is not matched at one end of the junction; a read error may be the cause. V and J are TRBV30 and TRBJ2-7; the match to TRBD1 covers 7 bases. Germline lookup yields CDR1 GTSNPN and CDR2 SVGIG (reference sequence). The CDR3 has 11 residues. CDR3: CAWTKEGAISF. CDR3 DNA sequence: TGTGCCTGGACCAAAGAGGGGGCCATTTCATTC.

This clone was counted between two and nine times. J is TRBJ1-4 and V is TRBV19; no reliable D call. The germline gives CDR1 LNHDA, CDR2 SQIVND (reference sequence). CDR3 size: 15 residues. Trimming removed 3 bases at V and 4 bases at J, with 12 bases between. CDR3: CASSIRTDNNEKLFF. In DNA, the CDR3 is TGTGCCAGTAGTATCAGGACGGATAATAATGAAAAACTGTTTTTT.

The CDR3 sequence: CASSTGQVNSPLHF. The CDR3 DNA reads as TGTGCCAGCTCAACGGGACAGGTGAATTCACCCCTCCACTTT. The J gene is TRBJ1-6, the V gene TRBV18; 8 nucleotides align to TRBD1. With 5 bases clipped from V and 7 bases from J, the junction kept 4 bases outside the gene matches. The germline CDR1 and CDR2 sequences are KGHSH and LQKENI. CDR3 size: 14 residues.

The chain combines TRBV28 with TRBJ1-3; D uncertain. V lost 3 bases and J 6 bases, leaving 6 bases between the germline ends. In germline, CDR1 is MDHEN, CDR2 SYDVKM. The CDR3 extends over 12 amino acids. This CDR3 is CASSFPENTIYF. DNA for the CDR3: TGTGCCAGCAGTTTCCCGGAAAACACCATATATTTT. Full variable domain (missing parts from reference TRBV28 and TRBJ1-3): DVKVTQSSRYLVKRTGEKVFLECVQDMDHENMFWYRQDPGLGLRLIYFSYDVKMKEKGDIPEGYSVSREKKERFSLILESASTNQTSMYLCASSFPENTIYFGEGSWLTVV.

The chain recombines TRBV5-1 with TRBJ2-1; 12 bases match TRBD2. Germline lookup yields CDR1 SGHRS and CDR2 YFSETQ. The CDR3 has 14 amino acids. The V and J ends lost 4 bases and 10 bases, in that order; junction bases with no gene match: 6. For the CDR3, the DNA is TGCGCCAGCAGCCTAGCGGGAGGGCCTTTGGAGCAGTTCTTC. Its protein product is CASSLAGGPLEQFF.

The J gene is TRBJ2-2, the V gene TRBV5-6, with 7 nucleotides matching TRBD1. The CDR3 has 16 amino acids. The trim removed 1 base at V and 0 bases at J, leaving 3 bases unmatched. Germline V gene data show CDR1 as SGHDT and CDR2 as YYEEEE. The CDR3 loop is CASSLTGQSNTGELFF. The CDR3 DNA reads TGTGCCAGCAGCTTGACGGGACAGTCGAACACCGGGGAGCTGTTTTTT.

CDR3 sequence reads: CASSLRGPTYEQYF. CDR3 nucleotide sequence: TGTGCCAGCAGTTTACGTGGACCCACCTACGAGCAGTACTTC. The chain combines TRBV28 with TRBJ2-7; unclear D gene. Germline lookup yields CDR1 MDHEN and CDR2 SYDVKM. V gave up 2 bases and J gave up 2 bases, with 10 bases separating them. The CDR3 covers 14 residues. The full variable domain, with the rest looked up from reference TRBV28 and TRBJ2-7, is DVKVTQSSRYLVKRTGEKVFLECVQDMDHENMFWYRQDPGLGLRLIYFSYDVKMKEKGDIPEGYSVSREKKERFSLILESASTNQTSMYLCASSLRGPTYEQYFGPGTRLTVT.

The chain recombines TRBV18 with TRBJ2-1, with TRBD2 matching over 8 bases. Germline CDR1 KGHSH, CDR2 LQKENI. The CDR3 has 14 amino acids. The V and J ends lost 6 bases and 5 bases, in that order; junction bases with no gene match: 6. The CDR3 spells CASSRSGGHNEQFF. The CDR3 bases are TGTGCCAGCTCCAGGTCGGGGGGGCACAATGAGCAGTTCTTC.

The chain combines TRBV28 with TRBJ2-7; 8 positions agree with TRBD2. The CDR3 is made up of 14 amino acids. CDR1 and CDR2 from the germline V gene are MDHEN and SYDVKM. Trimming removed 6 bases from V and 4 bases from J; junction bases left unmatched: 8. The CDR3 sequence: CASRPLREVYEQYF. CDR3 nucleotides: TGTGCCAGCAGGCCATTGCGGGAGGTGTACGAGCAGTACTTC.

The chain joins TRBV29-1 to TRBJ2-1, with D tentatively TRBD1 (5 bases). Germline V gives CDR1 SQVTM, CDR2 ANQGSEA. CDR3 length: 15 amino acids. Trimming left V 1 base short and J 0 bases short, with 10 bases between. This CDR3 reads CSVEGRQSSYNEQFF. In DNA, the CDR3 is TGCAGCGTTGAAGGGCGACAGAGCTCCTACAATGAGCAGTTCTTC.

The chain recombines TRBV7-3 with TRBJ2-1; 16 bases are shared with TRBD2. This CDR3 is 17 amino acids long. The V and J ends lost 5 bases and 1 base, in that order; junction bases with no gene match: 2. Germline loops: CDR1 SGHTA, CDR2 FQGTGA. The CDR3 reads CASSPGLAGGSYNEQFF. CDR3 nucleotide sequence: TGTGCCAGCAGCCCGGGACTAGCGGGGGGGTCCTACAATGAGCAGTTCTTC.

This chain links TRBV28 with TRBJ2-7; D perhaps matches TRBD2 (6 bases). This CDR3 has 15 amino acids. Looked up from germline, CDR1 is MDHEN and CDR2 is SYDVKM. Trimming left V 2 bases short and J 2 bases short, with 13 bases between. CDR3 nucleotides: TGTGCCAGCAGTTTAATCGGGGGACGGACCTACGAGCAGTACTTC. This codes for CASSLIGGRTYEQYF.